This T cell receptor beta chain was sequenced during a study of monozygotic twins with inflammatory bowel disease. CDR1 is DFQATT, CDR2 SNEGSKA, per germline (reference sequence). The CDR3 extends over 15 amino acids. Turning to this clonotype: Its matching antigen is unknown.

One entry per CDR3 protein, without DNA, is what TCRdb gives after re-calling the 5' RACE reads. The sample holds approximately 380,000 distinct CDR3 sequences. Study-wide results and caveats: Fewer clonotypes were shared with others by IBD patients than by healthy twins, especially with disease activity. Against healthy co-twins, IBD patients had lower TCRbeta diversity (measured by inverse Simpson).

The receptor was isolated from a human donor with ulcerative colitis or Crohn's disease, or a healthy co-twin of an affected twin (not recorded which). The gene calls are TRBV20-1 and TRBJ2-1. Sequenced input: blood. CDR3 sequence: CSAGRLASSYNEQFF.